This T cell receptor (beta chain) was sequenced for a study of cytomegalovirus exposure and HLA in healthy donors. Trimming shortened V by 2 bases and J by 6 bases, and 5 bases separated the two germline ends. In germline, CDR1 is SEHNR, CDR2 FQNEAQ (reference sequence). This CDR3 comprises 12 residues. Primers: 60 Vbeta forward and 13 Jbeta reverse. Data came from immunoSEQ multiplex PCR; TCRdb stores just in-frame clones and leaves some out. The sample gives some 150,000 clones, about 69% of which show up once; under 2.5% is in the top ten. The clonotype comes from a human donor in good health. Source material: PBMCs. The chain couples TRBV7-9 to TRBJ1-3; D not certain. CDR3 in amino acids: CASSLIINTIYF. In DNA form, the CDR3 reads TGTGCCAGCAGCTTAATAATAAACACCATATATTTT. Full variable domain (outside the CDR3, taken from reference TRBV7-9 and TRBJ1-3): DTGVSQNPRHKITKRGQNVTFRCDPISEHNRLYWYRQTLGQGPEFLTYFQNEAQLEKSRLLSDRFSAERPKGSFSTLEIQRTEQGDSAMYLCASSLIINTIYFGEGSWLTVV.